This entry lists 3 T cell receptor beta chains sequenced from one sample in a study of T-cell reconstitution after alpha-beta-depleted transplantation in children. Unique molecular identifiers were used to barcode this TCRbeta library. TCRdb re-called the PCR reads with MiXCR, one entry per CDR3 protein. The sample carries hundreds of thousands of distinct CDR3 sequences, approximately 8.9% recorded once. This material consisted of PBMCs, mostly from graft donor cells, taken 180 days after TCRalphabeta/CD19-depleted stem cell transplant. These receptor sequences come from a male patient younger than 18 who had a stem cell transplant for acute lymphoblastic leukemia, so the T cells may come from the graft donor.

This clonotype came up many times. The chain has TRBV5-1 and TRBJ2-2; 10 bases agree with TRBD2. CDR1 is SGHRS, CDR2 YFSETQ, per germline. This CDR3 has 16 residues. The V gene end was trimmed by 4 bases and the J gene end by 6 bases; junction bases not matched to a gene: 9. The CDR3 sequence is CASSGLAVTGAGELFF. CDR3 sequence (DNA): TGCGCCAGCAGCGGACTAGCGGTCACAGGGGCCGGGGAGCTGTTTTTT.

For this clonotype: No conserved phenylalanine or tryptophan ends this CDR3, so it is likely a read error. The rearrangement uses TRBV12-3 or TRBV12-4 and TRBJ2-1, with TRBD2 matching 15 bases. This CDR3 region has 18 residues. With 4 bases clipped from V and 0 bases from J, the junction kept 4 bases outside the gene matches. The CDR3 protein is CASSSGLAGGRSYNEQFS. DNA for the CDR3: TGTGCCAGCAGTTCGGGACTAGCGGGAGGTCGCTCCTACAATGAGCAGTTCTCC.

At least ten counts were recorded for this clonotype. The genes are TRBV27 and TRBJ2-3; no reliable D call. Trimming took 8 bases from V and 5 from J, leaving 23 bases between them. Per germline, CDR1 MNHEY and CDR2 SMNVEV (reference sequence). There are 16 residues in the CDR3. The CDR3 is CASCLSPGLDLDTQYF. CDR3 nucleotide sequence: TGTGCCAGCTGCCTTTCGCCGGGCCTAGATCTAGATACGCAGTATTTT.